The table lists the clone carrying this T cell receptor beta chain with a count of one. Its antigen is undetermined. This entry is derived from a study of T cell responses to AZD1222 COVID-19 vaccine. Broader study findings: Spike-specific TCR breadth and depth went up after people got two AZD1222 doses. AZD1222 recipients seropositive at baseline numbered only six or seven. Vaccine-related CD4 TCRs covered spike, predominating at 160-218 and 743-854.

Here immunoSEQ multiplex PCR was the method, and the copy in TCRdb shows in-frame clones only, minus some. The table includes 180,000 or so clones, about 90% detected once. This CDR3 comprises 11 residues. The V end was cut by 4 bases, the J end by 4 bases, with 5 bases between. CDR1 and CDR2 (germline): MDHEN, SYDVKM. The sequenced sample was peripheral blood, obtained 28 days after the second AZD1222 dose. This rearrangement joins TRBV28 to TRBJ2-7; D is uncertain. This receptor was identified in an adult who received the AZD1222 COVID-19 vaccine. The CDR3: CASSSYYEQYF. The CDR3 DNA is TGTGCCAGCAGTTCATATTACGAGCAGTACTTC.